This paragraph reports one T cell receptor beta chain. These data come from a study of OX40 agonist ivuxolimab in advanced cancers. In the study overall: At doses from 0.01 to 10 mg/kg, patients were given intravenous ivuxolimab every 2 weeks.

TCRdb's table, derived via immunoSEQ multiplex PCR, lists solely in-frame clones and lacks some. The table includes around 21,000 clones, 70% to 75% detected once. The germline V and J ends were trimmed by 1 base and 4 bases, with 4 bases remaining between them. The CDR3 has 12 amino acids. The germline gives CDR1 MNHEY, CDR2 SMNVEV (reference sequence). The receptor was isolated from an adult with an advanced solid tumor such as melanoma, head and neck, liver or kidney cancer. The specimen comprised CD4+ or CD8+ T cells sorted from blood, sampled in a trial of the OX40 agonist ivuxolimab. This chain links TRBV27 with TRBJ1-1, with D unresolved. DNA of the CDR3: TGTGCCAGCAGTTTATGGGGCACTGAAGCTTTCTTT. Translated: CASSLWGTEAFF.